The 9 T cell receptor beta chains listed next were all sequenced from one sample in a study of OX40 agonist ivuxolimab in advanced cancers. Using immunoSEQ multiplex PCR, the repertoire was profiled, and TCRdb retains in-frame clones only, with some absent. Among fewer than 85,000 clones, around 93% were seen once, and the ten largest hold roughly 9.6%. The sequenced sample was CD4+ or CD8+ T cells sorted from blood, obtained in a trial of the OX40 agonist ivuxolimab. These receptors were taken from an adult with an advanced solid tumor such as melanoma, head and neck, liver or kidney cancer.

The chain employs TRBV10-3 and TRBJ2-7; 11 bases line up with TRBD1. V was pared by 10 bases and J by 3 bases, with 11 bases of the junction left unmatched. The germline gives CDR1 ENHRY, CDR2 SYGVKD. CDR3 length equals 15 residues. In nucleotides, the CDR3 is TGTGCCACGACTTGGACAGGGGGCGACTTCTACGAGCAGTACTTC. Amino acids: CATTWTGGDFYEQYF.

The sample holds one count of this clone. J is TRBJ2-7 and V is TRBV7-6; 12 bases are a match to TRBD2. Germline assignment: CDR1 SGHVS and CDR2 FNYEAQ. The V and J ends lost 5 bases and 2 bases, in that order; junction bases with no gene match: 4. CDR3 length: 15 residues. This CDR3 reads CASSPSGGAPYEQYF. The CDR3 nucleotides are TGTGCCAGCAGCCCTAGCGGGGGGGCCCCCTACGAGCAGTACTTC.

The chain links TRBV5-1 to TRBJ2-7; a possible D gene is TRBD2 (6 bases). V was pared by 2 bases and J by 5 bases, with 17 bases between. Germline-derived CDR1 and CDR2 are SGHRS and YFSETQ. The CDR3 contains 15 residues. The CDR3 reads CASSFPRGGSDEQYF. CDR3 nucleotides: TGCGCCAGCAGCTTTCCTCGAGGAGGGTCCGACGAGCAGTACTTC.

The chain combines TRBV7-8 with TRBJ2-7; TRBD2 matches at 11 bases. V shed 5 bases, J shed 3 bases, and the junction held 6 bases outside the gene matches. Germline V lookup: CDR1 SGHVS, CDR2 FQNEAQ. There are 15 residues in the CDR3. The CDR3 DNA is TGTGCCAGCAGCCGCGGGACTAGCGGTGACTACGAGCAGTACTTC. Translating it yields CASSRGTSGDYEQYF.

The chain carries TRBV19 and TRBJ2-7; TRBD1 is a possible D gene (6 bases). This CDR3 region has 17 residues. CDR1 and CDR2 (germline): LNHDA, SQIVND (reference sequence). V gave up 5 bases and J gave up 1 base, with 21 bases separating them. CDR3 sequence reads: CASSPGFRGELSYEQYF. CDR3 DNA: TGTGCCAGTAGTCCCGGTTTCAGGGGTGAACTATCCTACGAGCAGTACTTC.

The CDR3 is CASSLGVSNQPQHF. CDR3 DNA sequence: TGTGCCAGCAGTTTAGGGGTTAGCAATCAGCCCCAGCATTTT. The chain is built from TRBV5-5 and TRBJ1-5, with a tentative D call TRBD1 (5 bases). CDR3 length: 14 amino acids. V lost 5 bases to trimming and J lost 0 bases, with 9 bases between them. Germline assignment: CDR1 SGHKS and CDR2 YYEKEE (reference sequence). Full variable domain (missing parts from reference TRBV5-5 and TRBJ1-5): DAGVTQSPTHLIKTRGQQVTLRCSPISGHKSVSWYQQVLGQGPQFIFQYYEKEERGRGNFPDRFSARQFPNYSSELNVNALLLGDSALYLCASSLGVSNQPQHFGDGTRLSIL.

The chain has TRBV19 and TRBJ1-6; a possible D gene is TRBD1 (6 bases). The CDR3 is 14 residues long. Germline assignment: CDR1 LNHDA and CDR2 SQIVND (reference sequence). With 7 bases removed from V and 6 bases from J, the gap between germline ends came to 13 bases. The CDR3 reads CASTIGGGNSPLHF. The CDR3 nucleotides are TGTGCCAGTACCATAGGAGGGGGTAATTCACCCCTCCACTTT.

This clone was seen just once. Here the CDR3 DNA reads TGTGCTAGTGGTTTGGGGCAGAACAATGAGCAGTTCTTC. Its protein product is CASGLGQNNEQFF. The chain carries TRBV12-5 and TRBJ2-1, with D unresolved. Germline V gene lookup returns CDR1 LGHNT and CDR2 FRNRAP. V was shortened by 1 base and J by 5 bases, with 6 bases between the two germline ends. The CDR3 has 13 amino acids.

CDR3 DNA: TGTGCCAGCAGCCAAGGGACCCAGGGACTTTTTGTAAACTATGGCTACACCTTC. Translated, it gives CASSQGTQGLFVNYGYTF. The chain joins TRBV7-2 to TRBJ1-2, with D possibly matching TRBD1 (5 bases). This CDR3 spans 18 amino acids. Germline CDR1 reads SGHTA; CDR2 reads FQGNSA. V was shortened by 5 bases and J by 2 bases, with 24 bases between the two germline ends.